Listed below are T cell receptor beta chains from one sample, sequenced in a study of cytomegalovirus exposure and HLA in healthy donors. The method was immunoSEQ multiplex PCR; TCRdb's version includes in-frame clones alone and lacks a portion of them. Here the sample spans about 130,000 clones, approximately 89% being singletons. The sequencing input was PBMCs. Every receptor here comes from a woman aged 25 to 39 in good health and CMV-seropositive. CDR3s leave out the opening cysteine and the closing phenylalanine or tryptophan. A D gene is named only where the DNA matches it firmly.

CDR3 | D | J | V
ASSPGREAF | NA | TRBJ1-1 | TRBV7-9
ASSSDGTGETQY | NA | TRBJ2-5 | TRBV27
ASSLGQVLGNTEAF | TRBD1 | TRBJ1-1 | TRBV5-1
ASSYSGGVGTEAF | NA | TRBJ1-1 | TRBV6-5
ASSRLQGFIHEQY | TRBD1 | TRBJ2-7 | TRBV4-1
ANRQPPSGAQY | NA | TRBJ2-5 | TRBV6-1
ASSRVSTDTQY | NA | TRBJ2-3 | TRBV5-6
ASSLPTGNEKLF | TRBD1 | TRBJ1-4 | TRBV28
TSFSGSKGEQY | NA | TRBJ2-7 | TRBV1
ASKSGTGDEKLF | TRBD1 | TRBJ1-4 | TRBV2
ASSEVDRGHEQY | TRBD1 | NA | TRBV6-1
ASSLAPGQGSTGNTIY | TRBD1 | TRBJ1-3 | TRBV5-1
ASSSYSSGGTTDTQY | TRBD2 | TRBJ2-3 | TRBV28
ASSPDSPNYGYT | NA | TRBJ1-2 | TRBV5-1
AWALSSGNTIY | NA | TRBJ1-3 | TRBV30
ASRPGPRTEYGYT | NA | TRBJ1-2 | TRBV5-4
ASSVAPTLAGAGEQY | TRBD2 | TRBJ2-7 | TRBV9
ASSSPDGIYGYT | NA | TRBJ1-2 | TRBV4-1
ASRGTGVTGELF | TRBD1 | TRBJ2-2 | TRBV2
ASSFRRGVGGSVGNEQF | TRBD2 | TRBJ2-1 | TRBV28